This TCR beta chain was identified during a study of T cells in Graves' hyperthyroidism and ophthalmopathy. The germline V gene has CDR1 SGHNT and CDR2 YENEEA. The CDR3 is 14 residues long. V gave up 4 bases and J gave up 6 bases, with 12 bases separating them. RNA transcripts were the template for amplifying TCR beta CDR3 regions. RT-PCR in the first round (using the HTBI primer set) targeted the TCR CDR3. Using its own MiXCR run on the multiplex PCR reads, TCRdb lists one record per CDR3 protein. This table holds 300,000 or so distinct CDR3 sequences, around 23% found once. This chain uses TRBV11-3 with TRBJ2-2, with a tentative D call TRBD1 (5 bases). This clonotype was obtained from a woman aged 50 to 60 with Graves' hyperthyroidism. The sequenced material came from blood. CDR3: CASSWGGSSGELFF. The CDR3 region has the DNA TGTGCCAGCAGCTGGGGCGGATCCTCCGGGGAGCTGTTTTTT.